Shown below are 18 T cell receptor beta chains from a single sample sequenced in a study of shared clonotypes between healthy human individuals. The protocol was immunoSEQ multiplex PCR, while the TCRdb copy is restricted to in-frame clones and leaves out a portion. This sample has roughly 2.5 million clones; roughly nine tenths occur once, and the top ten carry around 0.14%. The sequencing input was naive CD4+ T cells sorted from blood. Subset indicated: CD45RA+ positively selected. These TCRs come from a man younger than 35 in good health.

V gene TRBV5-6 combines with J gene TRBJ2-2; possible D gene TRBD1, 7 bases. Germline V lookup: CDR1 SGHDT, CDR2 YYEEEE. The CDR3 has 13 residues. The ends were cut back, 5 bases at V and 6 bases at J, with 11 bases in the middle. The CDR3 nucleotides read TGTGCCAGCAGAGCCAGGGGGGCCGGGGAGCTGTTTTTT. Translation: CASRARGAGELFF.

This clone was picked up one time. This chain connects TRBV9 to TRBJ2-3; 11 positions agree with TRBD2. CDR1 is SGDLS, CDR2 YYNGEE, per germline. V shed 0 bases, J shed 5 bases, and the junction held 8 bases outside the gene matches. The CDR3 has 17 amino acids. CDR3 nucleotides: TGTGCCAGCAGCGTAGCTACGTCTAGCGGGGGGCAAGATACGCAGTATTTT. This translates into CASSVATSSGGQDTQYF.

The chain is built from TRBV28 and TRBJ1-1; 9 bases agree with TRBD1. Germline CDR1 is MDHEN and CDR2 is SYDVKM. The CDR3 length is 14 residues. With V trimmed by 0 bases and J by 8 bases, 4 bases remained unmatched. The CDR3 sequence: CASSLWGTGLEAFF. CDR3 sequence (DNA): TGTGCCAGCAGTTTATGGGGGACAGGGCTCGAAGCTTTCTTT.

The V and J genes are TRBV29-1 and TRBJ1-1; D ambiguous. The CDR3 sequence is 12 residues long. Germline V gene lookup returns CDR1 SQVTM and CDR2 ANQGSEA. The germline V and J ends were trimmed by 8 bases and 0 bases, with 10 bases remaining between them. The CDR3 here is CSIQVMNTEAFF. CDR3 nucleotides: TGCAGCATCCAGGTCATGAACACTGAAGCTTTCTTT. Combining the CDR3 with reference TRBV29-1 and TRBJ1-1 gives the whole variable domain SAVISQKPSRDICQRGTSLTIQCQVDSQVTMMFWYRQQPGQSLTLIATANQGSEATYESGFVIDKFPISRPNLTFSTLTVSNMSPEDSSIYLCSIQVMNTEAFFGQGTRLTVV.

The rearrangement joins TRBV30 to TRBJ2-1; D is unclear. Germline CDR1 GTSNPN, CDR2 SVGIG (reference sequence). Trimming shortened V by 1 base and J by 9 bases, and 10 bases separated the two germline ends. The CDR3 is 12 residues long. DNA of the CDR3: TGTGCCTGGAGTGACTTGTGGCGTGAGCAGTTCTTC. Translated: CAWSDLWREQFF.

The V call is TRBV19, the J call TRBJ1-5, with a tentative D call TRBD1 (5 bases). CDR1 is LNHDA, CDR2 SQIVND, per germline (reference sequence). The V and J ends lost 6 bases and 6 bases respectively, with 12 bases between them. This CDR3 has 13 residues. DNA of the CDR3: TGTGCCAGTAGGCAGTGGGGCGGTCAGCCCCAGCATTTT. Protein product: CASRQWGGQPQHF.

The chain is built from TRBV5-4 and TRBJ2-4; tentatively, D is TRBD2 (5 bases). CDR3 length equals 13 residues. Germline values: CDR1 SGHNT, CDR2 YYREEE (reference sequence). V was trimmed by 4 bases and J by 8 bases, leaving 13 bases between them. The CDR3 loop reads CASSPAPRDIQYF. The CDR3 nucleotides read TGTGCCAGCAGCCCCGCTCCGAGGGACATTCAGTACTTC.

The chain has TRBV12-5 and TRBJ2-5; TRBD2 agrees at 7 bases. V gave up 0 bases and J gave up 5 bases; unmatched junction bases: 12. CDR1 is LGHNT and CDR2 is FRNRAP in the germline V gene. The CDR3 covers 17 residues. CDR3 nucleotides: TGTGCTAGTGGTTTGGTACTGACGGGGGAGGGCCCGGAGACCCAGTACTTC. This gives the protein CASGLVLTGEGPETQYF.

The chain carries TRBV6-5 and TRBJ1-1; D might be TRBD1 (5 bases). The CDR3 loop spans 15 amino acids. Germline CDR1 reads MNHEY; CDR2 reads SVGAGI. V gave up 2 bases and J gave up 0 bases, with 10 bases separating them. Here the CDR3 DNA reads TGTGCCAGCAGTTACGGGACGGTCCTGAACACTGAAGCTTTCTTT. Amino acids: CASSYGTVLNTEAFF.

The chain joins TRBV6-6 to TRBJ1-4; a possible D gene is TRBD1 (5 bases). Germline V CDR1 and CDR2: MNHNY, SVGAGI (reference sequence). The CDR3 runs to 14 residues. Trimming left V 10 bases short and J 7 bases short, with 19 bases between. CDR3 region: CATPRPGAGEKLFF. Here the CDR3 DNA reads TGTGCCACCCCGCGTCCTGGGGCGGGTGAAAAACTGTTTTTT.

J is TRBJ2-1 and V is TRBV30; 13 bases line up with TRBD2. The CDR3 contains 16 residues. The junction had 3 bases not matched to a gene; V was cut back by 0 bases and J by 4 bases. CDR1 and CDR2 from the germline V gene are GTSNPN and SVGIG (reference sequence). CDR3 loop: CAWSVPLAGGYNEQFF. The DNA of the CDR3 is TGTGCCTGGAGTGTACCACTAGCGGGAGGGTACAATGAGCAGTTCTTC.

This chain links TRBV12-5 with TRBJ2-3; TRBD2 matches at 13 bases. The CDR3 runs to 17 residues. Germline V CDR1 and CDR2: LGHNT, FRNRAP. With V trimmed by 0 bases and J by 2 bases, 2 bases remained unmatched. The CDR3 DNA reads as TGTGCTAGTGGTTTGGTACTAGCGGGGGGGGACACAGATACGCAGTATTTT. This translates into CASGLVLAGGDTDTQYF.

Notes on this clone: The DNA is omitted, as the CDR3 cannot be located on it reliably, and the CDR3 follows TCRdb's listing. The V call is TRBV5-6, the J call TRBJ2-3; the DNA was not compared with TRBD1, the D call given in the table. Germline-derived CDR1 and CDR2 are SGHDT and YYEEEE. The CDR3 contains 16 residues when both ends are counted. This CDR3 reads CASSPFGQGKADTQYF.

Comments on this clone: At the DNA level, this CDR3 is encoded by other sequences in the same sample as well. The chain has TRBV25-1 and TRBJ2-1; D not certain. V dropped 4 bases and J dropped 4 bases, with 2 bases sitting between them. Germline V lookup: CDR1 MGHDK, CDR2 SYGVNS. The CDR3 consists of 11 residues. CDR3 protein: CASSAYNEQFF. CDR3 DNA: TGTGCCAGCAGTGCTTACAATGAGCAGTTCTTC.

V usage is TRBV6-5 and J usage is TRBJ1-1; tentative D call: TRBD1 (5 bases). Germline CDR1 is MNHEY and CDR2 is SVGAGI. The CDR3 sequence is 12 residues long. The V and J ends lost 7 bases and 2 bases respectively, with 8 bases between them. The CDR3 reads CASIGGNTEAFF. CDR3 sequence (DNA): TGTGCCAGCATCGGGGGAAACACTGAAGCTTTCTTT.

This clone was observed once. This chain connects TRBV19 to TRBJ2-3, with TRBD1 identical over 7 bases. The CDR3 has 13 amino acids. Trimming at V came to 9 bases and at J to 0 bases, leaving 3 bases not matched to a gene. CDR1 and CDR2 from the germline V gene are LNHDA and SQIVND (reference sequence). The CDR3, as DNA: TGTGCCAGCCGGGGACAGAGCACAGATACGCAGTATTTT. Translated: CASRGQSTDTQYF.

The rearrangement links TRBV11-2 to TRBJ1-2, with 7 bases that match TRBD1. The trim removed 1 base at V and 0 bases at J, leaving 8 bases unmatched. The CDR3 extends over 17 amino acids. Germline CDR1 is SGHAT and CDR2 is FQNNGV. The CDR3 reads CASSLGAGTVANYGYTF. The DNA of the CDR3 is TGTGCCAGCAGCTTAGGAGCTGGGACAGTCGCTAACTATGGCTACACCTTC.

This sequence joins TRBV7-3 and TRBJ2-5, with no clear D. Per the germline V gene, CDR1 is SGHTA and CDR2 is FQGTGA. V was cut by 5 bases and J by 3 bases, with 10 bases left in between. CDR3 size: 13 residues. CDR3 residues: CASSLRPKETQYF. CDR3 DNA: TGTGCCAGCAGCCTCAGGCCTAAAGAGACCCAGTACTTC.